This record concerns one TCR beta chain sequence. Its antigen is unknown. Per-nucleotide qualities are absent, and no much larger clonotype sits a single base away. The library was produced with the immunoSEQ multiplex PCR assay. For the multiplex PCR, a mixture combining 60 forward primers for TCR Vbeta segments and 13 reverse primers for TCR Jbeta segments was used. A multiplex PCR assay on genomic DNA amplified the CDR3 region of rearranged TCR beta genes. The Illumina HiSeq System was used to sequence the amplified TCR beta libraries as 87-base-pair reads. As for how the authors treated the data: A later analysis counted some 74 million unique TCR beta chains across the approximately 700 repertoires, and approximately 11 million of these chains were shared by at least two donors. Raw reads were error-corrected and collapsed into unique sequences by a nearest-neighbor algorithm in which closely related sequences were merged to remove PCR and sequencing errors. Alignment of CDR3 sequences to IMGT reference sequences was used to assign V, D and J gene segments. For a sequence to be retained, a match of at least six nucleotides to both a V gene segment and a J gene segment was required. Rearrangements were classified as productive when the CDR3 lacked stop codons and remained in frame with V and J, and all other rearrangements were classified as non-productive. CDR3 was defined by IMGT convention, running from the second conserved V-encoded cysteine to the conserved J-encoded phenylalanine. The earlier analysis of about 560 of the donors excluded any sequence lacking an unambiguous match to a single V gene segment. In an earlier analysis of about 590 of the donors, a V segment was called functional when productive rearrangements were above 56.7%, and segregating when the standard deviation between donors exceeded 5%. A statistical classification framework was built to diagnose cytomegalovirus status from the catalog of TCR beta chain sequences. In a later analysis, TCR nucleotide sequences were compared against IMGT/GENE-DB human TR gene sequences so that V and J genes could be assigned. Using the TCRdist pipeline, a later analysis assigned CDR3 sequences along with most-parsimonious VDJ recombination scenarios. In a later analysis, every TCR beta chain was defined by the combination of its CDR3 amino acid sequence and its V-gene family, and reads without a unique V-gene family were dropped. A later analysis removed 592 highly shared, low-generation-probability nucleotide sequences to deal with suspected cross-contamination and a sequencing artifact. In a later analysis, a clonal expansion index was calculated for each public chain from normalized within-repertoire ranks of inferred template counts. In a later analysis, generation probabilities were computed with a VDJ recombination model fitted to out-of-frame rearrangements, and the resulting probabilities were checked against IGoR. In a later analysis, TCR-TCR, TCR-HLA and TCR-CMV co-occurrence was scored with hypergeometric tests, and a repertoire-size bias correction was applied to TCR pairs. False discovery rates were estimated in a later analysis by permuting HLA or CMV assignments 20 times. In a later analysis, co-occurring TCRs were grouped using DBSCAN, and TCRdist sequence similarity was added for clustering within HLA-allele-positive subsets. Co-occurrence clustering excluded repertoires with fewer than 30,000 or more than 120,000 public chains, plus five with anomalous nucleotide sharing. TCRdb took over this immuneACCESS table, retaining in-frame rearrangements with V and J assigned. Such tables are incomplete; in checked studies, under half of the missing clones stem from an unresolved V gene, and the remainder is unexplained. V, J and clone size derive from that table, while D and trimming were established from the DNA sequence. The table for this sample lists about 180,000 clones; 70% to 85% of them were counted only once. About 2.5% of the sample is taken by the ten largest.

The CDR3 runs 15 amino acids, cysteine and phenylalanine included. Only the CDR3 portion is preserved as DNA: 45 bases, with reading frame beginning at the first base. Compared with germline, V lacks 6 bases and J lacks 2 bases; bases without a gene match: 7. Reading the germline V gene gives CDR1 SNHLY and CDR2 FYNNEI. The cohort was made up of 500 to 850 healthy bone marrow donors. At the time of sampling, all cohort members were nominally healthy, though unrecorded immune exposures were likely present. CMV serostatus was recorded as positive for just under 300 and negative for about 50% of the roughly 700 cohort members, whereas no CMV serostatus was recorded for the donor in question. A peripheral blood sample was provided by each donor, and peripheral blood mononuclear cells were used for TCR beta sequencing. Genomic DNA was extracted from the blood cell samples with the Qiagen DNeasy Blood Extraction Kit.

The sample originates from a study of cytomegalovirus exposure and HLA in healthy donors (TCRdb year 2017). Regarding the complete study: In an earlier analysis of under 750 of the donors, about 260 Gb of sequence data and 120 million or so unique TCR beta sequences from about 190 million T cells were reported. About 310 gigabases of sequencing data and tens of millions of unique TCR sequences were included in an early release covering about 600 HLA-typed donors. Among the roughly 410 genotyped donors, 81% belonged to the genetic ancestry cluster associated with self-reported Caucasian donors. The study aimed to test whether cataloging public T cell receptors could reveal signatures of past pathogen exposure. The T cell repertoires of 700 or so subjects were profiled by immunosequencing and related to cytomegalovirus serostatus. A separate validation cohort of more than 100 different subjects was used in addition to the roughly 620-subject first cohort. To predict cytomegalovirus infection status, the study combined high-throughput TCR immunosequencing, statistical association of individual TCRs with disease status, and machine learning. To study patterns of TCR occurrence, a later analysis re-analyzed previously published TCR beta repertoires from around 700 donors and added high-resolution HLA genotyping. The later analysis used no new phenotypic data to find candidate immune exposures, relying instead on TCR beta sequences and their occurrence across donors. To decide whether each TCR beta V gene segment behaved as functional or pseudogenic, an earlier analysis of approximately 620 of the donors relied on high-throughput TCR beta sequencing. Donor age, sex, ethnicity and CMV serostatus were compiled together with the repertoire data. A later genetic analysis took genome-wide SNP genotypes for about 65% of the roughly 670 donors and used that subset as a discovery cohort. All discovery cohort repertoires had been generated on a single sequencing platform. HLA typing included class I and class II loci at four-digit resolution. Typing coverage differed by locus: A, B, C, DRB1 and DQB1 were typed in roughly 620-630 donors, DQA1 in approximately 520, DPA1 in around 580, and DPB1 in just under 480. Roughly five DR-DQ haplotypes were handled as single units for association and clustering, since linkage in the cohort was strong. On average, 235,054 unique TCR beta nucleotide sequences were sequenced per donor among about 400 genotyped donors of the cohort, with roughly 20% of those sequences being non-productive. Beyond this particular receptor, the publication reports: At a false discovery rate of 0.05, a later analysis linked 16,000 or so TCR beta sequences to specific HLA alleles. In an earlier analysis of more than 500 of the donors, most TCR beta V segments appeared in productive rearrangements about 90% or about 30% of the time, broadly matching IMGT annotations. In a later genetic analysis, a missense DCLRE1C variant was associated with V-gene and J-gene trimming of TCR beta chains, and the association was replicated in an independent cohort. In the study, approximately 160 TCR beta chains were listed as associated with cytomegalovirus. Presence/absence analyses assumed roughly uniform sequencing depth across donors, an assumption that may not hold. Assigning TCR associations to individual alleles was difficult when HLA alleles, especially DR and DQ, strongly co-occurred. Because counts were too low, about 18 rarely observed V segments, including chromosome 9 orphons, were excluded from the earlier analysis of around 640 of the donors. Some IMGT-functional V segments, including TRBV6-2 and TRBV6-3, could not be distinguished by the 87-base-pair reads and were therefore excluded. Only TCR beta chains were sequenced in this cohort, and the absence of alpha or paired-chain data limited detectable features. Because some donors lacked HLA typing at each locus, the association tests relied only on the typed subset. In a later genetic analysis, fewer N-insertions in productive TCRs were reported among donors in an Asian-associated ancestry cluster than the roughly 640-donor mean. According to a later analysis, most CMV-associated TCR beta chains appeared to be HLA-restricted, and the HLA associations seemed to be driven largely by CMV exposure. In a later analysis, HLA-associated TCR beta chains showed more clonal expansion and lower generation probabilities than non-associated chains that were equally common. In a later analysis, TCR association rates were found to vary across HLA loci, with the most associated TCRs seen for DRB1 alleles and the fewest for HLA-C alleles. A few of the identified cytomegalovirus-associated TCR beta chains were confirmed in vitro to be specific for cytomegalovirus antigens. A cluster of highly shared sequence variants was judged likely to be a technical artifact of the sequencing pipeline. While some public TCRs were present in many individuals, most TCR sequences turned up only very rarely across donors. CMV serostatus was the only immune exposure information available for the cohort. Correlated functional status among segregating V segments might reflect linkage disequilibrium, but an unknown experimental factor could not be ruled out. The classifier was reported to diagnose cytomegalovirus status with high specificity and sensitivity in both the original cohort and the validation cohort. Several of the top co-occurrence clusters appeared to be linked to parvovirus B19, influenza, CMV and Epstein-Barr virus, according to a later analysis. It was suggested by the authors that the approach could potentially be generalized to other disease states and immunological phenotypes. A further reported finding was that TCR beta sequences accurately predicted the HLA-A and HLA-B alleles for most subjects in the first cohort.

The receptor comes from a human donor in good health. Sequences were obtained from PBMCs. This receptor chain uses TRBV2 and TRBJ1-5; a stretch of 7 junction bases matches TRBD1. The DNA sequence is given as TGTGCCAGCAGACCAAACAGGGGCGGCAATCAGCCCCAGCATTTT. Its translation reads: CASRPNRGGNQPQHF.